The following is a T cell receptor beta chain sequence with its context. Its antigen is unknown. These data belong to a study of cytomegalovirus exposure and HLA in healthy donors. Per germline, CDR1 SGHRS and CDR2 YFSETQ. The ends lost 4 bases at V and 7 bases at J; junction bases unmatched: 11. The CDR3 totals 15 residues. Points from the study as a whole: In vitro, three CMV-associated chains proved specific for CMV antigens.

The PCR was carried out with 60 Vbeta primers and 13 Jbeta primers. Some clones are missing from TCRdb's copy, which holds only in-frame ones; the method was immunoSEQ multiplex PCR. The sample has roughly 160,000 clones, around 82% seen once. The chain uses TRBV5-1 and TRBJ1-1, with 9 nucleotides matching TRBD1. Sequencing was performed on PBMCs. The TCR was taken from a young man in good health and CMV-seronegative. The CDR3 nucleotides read TGCGCCAGCAGCAGAATACAGGGGGCTTGGAGTGAAGCTTTCTTT. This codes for CASSRIQGAWSEAFF. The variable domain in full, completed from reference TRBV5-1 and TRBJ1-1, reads KAGVTQTPRYLIKTRGQQVTLSCSPISGHRSVSWYQQTPGQGLQFLFEYFSETQRNKGNFPGRFSGRQFSNSRSEMNVSTLELGDSALYLCASSRIQGAWSEAFFGQGTRLTVV.